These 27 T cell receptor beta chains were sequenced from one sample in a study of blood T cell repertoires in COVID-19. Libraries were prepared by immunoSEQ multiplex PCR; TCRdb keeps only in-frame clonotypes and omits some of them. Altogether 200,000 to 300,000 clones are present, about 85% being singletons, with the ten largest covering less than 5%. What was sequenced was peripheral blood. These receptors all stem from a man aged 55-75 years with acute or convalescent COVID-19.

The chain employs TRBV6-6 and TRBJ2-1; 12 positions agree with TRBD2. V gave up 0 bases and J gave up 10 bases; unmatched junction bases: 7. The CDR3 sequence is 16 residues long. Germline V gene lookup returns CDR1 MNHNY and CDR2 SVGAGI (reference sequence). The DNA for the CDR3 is TGTGCCAGCAGTTACTCGAGACTAGCGGGAGTTCGCGAGCAGTTCTTC. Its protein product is CASSYSRLAGVREQFF.

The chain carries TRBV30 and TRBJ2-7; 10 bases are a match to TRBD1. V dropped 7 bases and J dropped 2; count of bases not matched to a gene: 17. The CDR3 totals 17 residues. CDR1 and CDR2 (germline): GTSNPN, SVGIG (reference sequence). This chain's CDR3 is CASNWQYPGQGPYEQYF. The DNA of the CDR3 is TGTGCCTCAAATTGGCAATACCCGGGACAGGGGCCCTACGAGCAGTACTTC.

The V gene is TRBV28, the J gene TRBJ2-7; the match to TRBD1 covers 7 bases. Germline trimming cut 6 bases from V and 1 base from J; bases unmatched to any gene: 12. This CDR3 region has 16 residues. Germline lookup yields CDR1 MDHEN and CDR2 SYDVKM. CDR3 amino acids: CASRSTRQGVSYEQYF. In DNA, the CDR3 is TGTGCCAGCAGATCTACCCGACAGGGTGTGTCCTACGAGCAGTACTTC.

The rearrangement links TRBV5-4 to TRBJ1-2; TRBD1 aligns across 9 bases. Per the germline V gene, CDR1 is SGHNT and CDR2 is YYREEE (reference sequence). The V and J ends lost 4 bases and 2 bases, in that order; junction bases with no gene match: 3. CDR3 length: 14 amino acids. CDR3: CASSPGTGNYGYTF. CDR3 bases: TGTGCCAGCAGCCCGGGGACAGGGAACTATGGCTACACCTTC.

In DNA, the CDR3 is TGTGCCAGCAGCGTAGAGAGTCTATCCTACAATGAGCAGTTCTTC. This translates into CASSVESLSYNEQFF. The chain is built from TRBV9 and TRBJ2-1; no reliable D call. The CDR3 contains 15 residues. Trimming shortened V by 0 bases and J by 1 base, and 8 bases separated the two germline ends. The germline gives CDR1 SGDLS, CDR2 YYNGEE.

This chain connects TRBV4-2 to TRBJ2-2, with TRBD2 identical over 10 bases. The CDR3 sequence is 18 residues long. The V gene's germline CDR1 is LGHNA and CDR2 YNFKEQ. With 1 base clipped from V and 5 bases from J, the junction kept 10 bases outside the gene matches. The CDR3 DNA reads TGTGCCAGCAGCCAAGGCCTAGCGGGGGTCGGTGTAACCGGGGAGCTGTTTTTT. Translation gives CASSQGLAGVGVTGELFF.

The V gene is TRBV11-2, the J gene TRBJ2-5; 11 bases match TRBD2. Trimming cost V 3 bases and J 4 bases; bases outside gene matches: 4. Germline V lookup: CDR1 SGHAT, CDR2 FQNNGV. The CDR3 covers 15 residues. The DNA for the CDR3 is TGTGCCAGCAGCTTGATAGCGGGAGGGCCAGAGACCCAGTACTTC. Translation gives CASSLIAGGPETQYF.

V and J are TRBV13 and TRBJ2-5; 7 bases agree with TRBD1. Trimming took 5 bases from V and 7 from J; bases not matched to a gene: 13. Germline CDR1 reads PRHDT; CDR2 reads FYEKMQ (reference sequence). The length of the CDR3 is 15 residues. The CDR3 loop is CASSGTGAGKGTQYF. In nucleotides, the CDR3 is TGTGCCAGCAGCGGAACAGGGGCCGGGAAAGGGACCCAGTACTTC.

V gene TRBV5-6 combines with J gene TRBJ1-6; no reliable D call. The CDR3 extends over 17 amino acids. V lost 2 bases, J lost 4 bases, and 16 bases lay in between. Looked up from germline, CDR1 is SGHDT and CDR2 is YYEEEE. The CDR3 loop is CASSFSFQASYNSPLHF. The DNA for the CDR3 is TGTGCCAGCAGCTTCTCTTTCCAGGCCAGTTATAATTCACCCCTCCACTTT. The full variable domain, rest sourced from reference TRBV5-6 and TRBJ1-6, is DAGVTQSPTHLIKTRGQQVTLRCSPKSGHDTVSWYQQALGQGPQFIFQYYEEEERQRGNFPDRFSGHQFPNYSSELNVNALLLGDSALYLCASSFSFQASYNSPLHFGNGTRLTVT.

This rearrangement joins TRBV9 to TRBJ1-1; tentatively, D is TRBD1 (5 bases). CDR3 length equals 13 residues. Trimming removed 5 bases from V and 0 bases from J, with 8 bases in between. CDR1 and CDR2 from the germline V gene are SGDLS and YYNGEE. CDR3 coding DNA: TGTGCCAGCAGAGGGGATTTGAACACTGAAGCTTTCTTT. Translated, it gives CASRGDLNTEAFF.

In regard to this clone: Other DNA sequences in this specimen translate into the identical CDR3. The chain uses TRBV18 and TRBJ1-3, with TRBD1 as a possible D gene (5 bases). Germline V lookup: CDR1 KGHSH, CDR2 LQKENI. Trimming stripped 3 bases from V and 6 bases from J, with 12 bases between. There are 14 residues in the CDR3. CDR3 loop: CASSPGTGENTIYF. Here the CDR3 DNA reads TGTGCCAGCTCACCGGGGACGGGGGAAAACACCATATATTTT.

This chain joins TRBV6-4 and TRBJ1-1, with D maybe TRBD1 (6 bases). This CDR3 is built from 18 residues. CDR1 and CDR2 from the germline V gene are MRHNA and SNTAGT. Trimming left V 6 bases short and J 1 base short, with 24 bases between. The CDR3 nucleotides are TGTGCCAGCAGGTTCCGACGGGACACCGATACGCAGAACACTGAAGCTTTCTTT. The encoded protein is CASRFRRDTDTQNTEAFF.

CDR3: CASSSTSASSYNEQFF. CDR3 bases: TGTGCCAGCAGTTCTACTAGCGCGAGCTCCTACAATGAGCAGTTCTTC. V and J are TRBV28 and TRBJ2-1, with TRBD2 identical over 7 bases. Germline lookup yields CDR1 MDHEN and CDR2 SYDVKM. CDR3 length: 16 residues. V was clipped by 4 bases and J by 0 bases; unmatched bases: 6.

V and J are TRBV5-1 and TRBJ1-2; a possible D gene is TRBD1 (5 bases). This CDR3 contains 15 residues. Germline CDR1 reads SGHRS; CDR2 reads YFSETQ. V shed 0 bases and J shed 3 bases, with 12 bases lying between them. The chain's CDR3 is CASSLGGGADYGYTF. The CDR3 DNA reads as TGCGCCAGCAGCTTGGGTGGAGGGGCGGACTATGGCTACACCTTC.

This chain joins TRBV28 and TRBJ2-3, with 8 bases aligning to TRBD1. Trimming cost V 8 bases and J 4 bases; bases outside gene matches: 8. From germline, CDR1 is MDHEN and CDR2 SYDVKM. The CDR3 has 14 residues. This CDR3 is CASVPGGASDTQYF. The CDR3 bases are TGTGCCAGCGTTCCAGGGGGCGCCTCAGATACGCAGTATTTT.

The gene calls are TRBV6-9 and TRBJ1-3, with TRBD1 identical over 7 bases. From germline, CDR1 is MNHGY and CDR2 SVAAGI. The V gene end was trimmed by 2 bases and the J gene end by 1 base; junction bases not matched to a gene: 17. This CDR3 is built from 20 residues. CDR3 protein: CASSYNETGISSWSGNTIYF. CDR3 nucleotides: TGTGCCAGCAGTTATAACGAGACAGGGATAAGTTCATGGTCTGGAAACACCATATATTTT.

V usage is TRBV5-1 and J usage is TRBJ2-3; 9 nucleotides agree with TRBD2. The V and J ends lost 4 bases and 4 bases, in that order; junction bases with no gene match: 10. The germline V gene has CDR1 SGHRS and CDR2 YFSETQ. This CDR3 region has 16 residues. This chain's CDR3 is CASSGGVREGSDTQYF. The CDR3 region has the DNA TGCGCCAGCAGCGGGGGTGTGCGGGAGGGGTCAGATACGCAGTATTTT.

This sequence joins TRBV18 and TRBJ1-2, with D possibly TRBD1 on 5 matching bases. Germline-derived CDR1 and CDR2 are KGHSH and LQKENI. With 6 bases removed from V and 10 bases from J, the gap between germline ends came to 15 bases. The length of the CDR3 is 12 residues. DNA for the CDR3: TGTGCCAGCTCCGTTGACAGCAATGCCTACACCTTC. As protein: CASSVDSNAYTF.

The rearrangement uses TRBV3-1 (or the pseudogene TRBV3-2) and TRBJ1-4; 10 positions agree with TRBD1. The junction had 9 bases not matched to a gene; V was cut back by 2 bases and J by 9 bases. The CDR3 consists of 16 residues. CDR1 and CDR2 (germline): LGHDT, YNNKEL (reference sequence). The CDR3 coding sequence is TGTGCCAGCAGCCAAATGCCCGGGACAGGGGACCAAAAACTGTTTTTT. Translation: CASSQMPGTGDQKLFF.

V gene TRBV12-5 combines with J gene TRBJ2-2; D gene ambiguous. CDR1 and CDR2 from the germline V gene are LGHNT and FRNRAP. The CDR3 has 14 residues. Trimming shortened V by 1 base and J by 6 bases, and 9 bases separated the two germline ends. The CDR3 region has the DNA TGTGCTAGTGGTTTGGGGCGGCTACCCGGGGAGCTGTTTTTT. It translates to CASGLGRLPGELFF.

This CDR3 reads CASSPRTSGSSYEQYF. In DNA, the CDR3 is TGTGCCAGCAGCCCGCGGACTAGCGGGAGTTCCTACGAGCAGTACTTC. The chain is built from TRBV7-8 and TRBJ2-7; 13 nucleotides align to TRBD2. The ends lost 5 bases at V and 1 base at J; junction bases unmatched: 5. From germline, CDR1 is SGHVS and CDR2 FQNEAQ. CDR3 length: 16 residues.

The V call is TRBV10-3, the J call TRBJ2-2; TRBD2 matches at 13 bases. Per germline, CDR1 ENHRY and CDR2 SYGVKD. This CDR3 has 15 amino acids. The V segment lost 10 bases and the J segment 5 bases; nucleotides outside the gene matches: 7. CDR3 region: CATLRTSGRTGELFF. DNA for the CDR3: TGTGCCACCCTTCGGACTAGCGGGAGAACCGGGGAGCTGTTTTTT.

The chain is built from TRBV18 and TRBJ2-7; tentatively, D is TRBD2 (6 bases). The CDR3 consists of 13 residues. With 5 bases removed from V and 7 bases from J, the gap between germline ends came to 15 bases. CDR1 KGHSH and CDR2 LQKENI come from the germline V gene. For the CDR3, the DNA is TGTGCCAGCTCATCCCTAGCGTTCTGGGAGCAGTACTTC. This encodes CASSSLAFWEQYF. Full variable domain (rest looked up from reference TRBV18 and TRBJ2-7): NAGVMQNPRHLVRRRGQEARLRCSPMKGHSHVYWYRQLPEEGLKFMVYLQKENIIDESGMPKERFSAEFPKEGPSILRIQQVVRGDSAAYFCASSSLAFWEQYFGPGTRLTVT.

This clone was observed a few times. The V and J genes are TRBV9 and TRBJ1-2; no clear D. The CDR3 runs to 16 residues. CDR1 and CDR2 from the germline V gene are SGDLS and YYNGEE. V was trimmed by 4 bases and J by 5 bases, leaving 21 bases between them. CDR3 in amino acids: CASSPSMASPSYGYTF. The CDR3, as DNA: TGTGCCAGCAGCCCATCAATGGCCTCCCCGTCTTATGGCTACACCTTC.

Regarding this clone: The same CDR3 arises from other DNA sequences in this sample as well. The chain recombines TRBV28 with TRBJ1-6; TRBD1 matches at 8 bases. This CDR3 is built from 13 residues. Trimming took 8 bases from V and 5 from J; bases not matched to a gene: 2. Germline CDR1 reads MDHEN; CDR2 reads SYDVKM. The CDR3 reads CASGQGNNSPLHF. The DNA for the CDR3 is TGTGCCAGCGGACAGGGCAATAATTCACCCCTCCACTTT.

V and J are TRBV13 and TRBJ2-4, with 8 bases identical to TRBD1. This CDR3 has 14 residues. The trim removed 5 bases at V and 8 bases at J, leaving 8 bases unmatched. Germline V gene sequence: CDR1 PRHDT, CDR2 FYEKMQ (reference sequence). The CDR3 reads CASSPRTGQDIQYF. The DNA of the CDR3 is TGTGCCAGCAGCCCTCGGACAGGGCAAGACATTCAGTACTTC.

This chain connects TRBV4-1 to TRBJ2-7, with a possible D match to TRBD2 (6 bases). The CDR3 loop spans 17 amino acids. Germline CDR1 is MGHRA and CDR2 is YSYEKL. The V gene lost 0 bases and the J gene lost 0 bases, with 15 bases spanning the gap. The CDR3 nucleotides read TGCGCCAGCAGCCAAGAGATTACCGGGGGTAGCTCCTACGAGCAGTACTTC. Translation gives CASSQEITGGSSYEQYF.